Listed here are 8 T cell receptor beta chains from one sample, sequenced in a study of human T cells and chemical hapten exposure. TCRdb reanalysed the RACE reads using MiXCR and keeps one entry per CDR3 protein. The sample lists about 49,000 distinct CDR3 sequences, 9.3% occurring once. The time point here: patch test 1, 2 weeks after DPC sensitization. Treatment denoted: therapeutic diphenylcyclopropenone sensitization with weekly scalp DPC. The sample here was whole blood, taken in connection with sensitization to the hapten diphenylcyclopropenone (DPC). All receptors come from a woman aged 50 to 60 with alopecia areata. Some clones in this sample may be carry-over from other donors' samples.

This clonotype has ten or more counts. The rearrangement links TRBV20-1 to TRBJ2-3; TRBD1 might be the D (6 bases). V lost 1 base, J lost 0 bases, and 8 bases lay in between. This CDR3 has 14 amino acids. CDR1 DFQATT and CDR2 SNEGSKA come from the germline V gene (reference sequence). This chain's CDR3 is CSARGGLSTDTQYF. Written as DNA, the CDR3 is TGCAGTGCTAGAGGGGGGCTTAGCACAGATACGCAGTATTTT.

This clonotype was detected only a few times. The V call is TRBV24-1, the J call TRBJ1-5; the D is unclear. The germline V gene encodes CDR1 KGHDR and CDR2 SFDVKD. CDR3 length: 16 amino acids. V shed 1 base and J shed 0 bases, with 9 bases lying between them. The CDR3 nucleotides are TGTGCCACCAGTGATTTCGGAGGTTATAGCAATCAGCCCCAGCATTTT. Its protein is CATSDFGGYSNQPQHF.

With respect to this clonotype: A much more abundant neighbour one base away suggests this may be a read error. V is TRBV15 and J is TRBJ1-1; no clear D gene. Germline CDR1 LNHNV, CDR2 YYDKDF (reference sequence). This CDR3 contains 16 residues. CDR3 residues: CATSRDPTLGNSEAFF. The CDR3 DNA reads TGTGCCACCAGCAGAGACCCTACTTTGGGGAACTCTGAAGCTTTCTTT.

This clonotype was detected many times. The CDR3 DNA sequence: TGTGCCTGGAGTGTACGGCTGAACACTGAAGCTTTCTTT. Protein: CAWSVRLNTEAFF. This chain uses TRBV30 with TRBJ1-1; unclear D gene. The CDR3 runs 13 residues. The V gene lost 0 bases and the J gene lost 0 bases, with 5 bases spanning the gap. CDR1 and CDR2 (germline): GTSNPN, SVGIG (reference sequence).

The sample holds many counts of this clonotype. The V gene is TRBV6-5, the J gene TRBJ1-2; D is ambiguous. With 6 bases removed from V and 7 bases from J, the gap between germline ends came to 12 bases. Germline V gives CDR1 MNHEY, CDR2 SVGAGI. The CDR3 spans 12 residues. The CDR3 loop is CASRMRTAGYTF. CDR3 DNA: TGTGCCAGCAGAATGAGGACGGCTGGCTACACCTTC.

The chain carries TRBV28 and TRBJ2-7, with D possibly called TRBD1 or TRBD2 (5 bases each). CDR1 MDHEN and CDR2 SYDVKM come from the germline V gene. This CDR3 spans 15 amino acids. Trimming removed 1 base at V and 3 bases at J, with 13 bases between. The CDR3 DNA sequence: TGTGCCAGCAGTTTATATGACCGGGACGGCTACGAGCAGTACTTC. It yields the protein CASSLYDRDGYEQYF.

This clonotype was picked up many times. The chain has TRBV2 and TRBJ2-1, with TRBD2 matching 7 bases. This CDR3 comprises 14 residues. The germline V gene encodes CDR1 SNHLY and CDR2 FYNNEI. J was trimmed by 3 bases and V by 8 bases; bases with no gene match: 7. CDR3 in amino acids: CASDERDFYNEQFF. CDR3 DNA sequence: TGTGCCAGCGATGAGCGGGACTTCTACAATGAGCAGTTCTTC.

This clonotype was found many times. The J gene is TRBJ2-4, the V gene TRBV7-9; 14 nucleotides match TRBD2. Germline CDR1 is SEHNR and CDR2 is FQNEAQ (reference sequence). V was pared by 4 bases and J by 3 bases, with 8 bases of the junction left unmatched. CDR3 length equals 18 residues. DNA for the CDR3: TGTGCCAGCAGCTCCGGACTAGCGGGAGGACTATTCAAAAACATTCAGTACTTC. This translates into CASSSGLAGGLFKNIQYF.